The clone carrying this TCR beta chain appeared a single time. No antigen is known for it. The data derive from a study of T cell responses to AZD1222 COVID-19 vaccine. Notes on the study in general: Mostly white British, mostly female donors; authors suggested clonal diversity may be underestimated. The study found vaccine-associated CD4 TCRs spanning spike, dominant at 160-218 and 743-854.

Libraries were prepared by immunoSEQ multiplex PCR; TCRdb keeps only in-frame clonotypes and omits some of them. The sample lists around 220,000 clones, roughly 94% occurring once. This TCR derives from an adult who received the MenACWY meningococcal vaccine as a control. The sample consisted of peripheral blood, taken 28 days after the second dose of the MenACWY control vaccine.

CDR3 sequence: CASSFWGEQFF. CDR3 nucleotide sequence: TGTGCCAGCAGTTTTTGGGGGGAGCAGTTCTTC. The gene calls are TRBV27 and TRBJ2-1; perhaps D is TRBD1 or TRBD2 (5 bases each). Germline lookup yields CDR1 MNHEY and CDR2 SMNVEV (reference sequence). The CDR3 is 11 amino acids. V lost 3 bases to trimming and J lost 10 bases, with 7 bases between them.